This T cell receptor (beta chain) was sequenced during a study of blood T cell repertoires in COVID-19. The wider study: T cells, B-cell-depleted T cells, or PBMCs supplied cDNA or gDNA.

The CDR3 runs 13 residues. V trimming: 4 bases; J trimming: 5 bases; junction bases outside the gene matches: 4. Germline V CDR1 and CDR2: LNHDA, SQIVND (reference sequence). The repertoire was sequenced with immunoSEQ multiplex PCR; TCRdb's copy has only in-frame clones and lacks some. The data show 50,000 or so clones, about 90% seen once. Sequencing was done on a sample of peripheral blood. The receptor comes from a man aged 65 to 79 with active COVID-19. The rearrangement links TRBV19 to TRBJ2-7; 8 bases agree with TRBD1. The CDR3 loop is CASSRSRGHEQYF. The CDR3 DNA is TGTGCCAGTAGTAGGAGCAGGGGGCACGAGCAGTACTTC.